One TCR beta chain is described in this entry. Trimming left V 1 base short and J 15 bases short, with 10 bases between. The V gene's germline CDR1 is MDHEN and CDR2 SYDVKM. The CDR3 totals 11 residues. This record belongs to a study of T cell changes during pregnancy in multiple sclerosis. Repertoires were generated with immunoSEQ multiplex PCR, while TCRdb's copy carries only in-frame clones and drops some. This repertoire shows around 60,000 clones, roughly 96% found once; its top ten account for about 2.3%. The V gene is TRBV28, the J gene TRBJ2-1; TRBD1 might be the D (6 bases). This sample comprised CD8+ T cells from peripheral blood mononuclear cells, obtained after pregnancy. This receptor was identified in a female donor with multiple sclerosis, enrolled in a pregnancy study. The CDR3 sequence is CASSLLGGLFF. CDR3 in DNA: TGTGCCAGCAGTTTATTAGGGGGTCTGTTCTTC.